This TCR beta chain was captured by sequencing in a study of T cell responses to AZD1222 COVID-19 vaccine (dated by TCRdb to the early 2020s). With respect to the entire study: A total of 233 trial participants underwent TCR sequencing, of whom about 210 had received two doses of AZD1222 and some 26 had received two doses of the MenACWY control vaccine. Trial participants were enrolled by age into 18-55, 56-69 and 70-plus year subgroups, with around 150, 28 and 57 TCR-sequenced participants respectively.

The time point label, read with the paper, signifies: about 28 days (+/-7) after the second vaccine dose. AZD1222 recipients given second doses at about 4 weeks or at about 12 weeks were pooled, since spike-specific TCR depth and breadth were not found to differ between the two schedules. The vaccinee samples were drawn from two UK trials, COV001 and COV002, one of which was a single-blind randomized controlled phase 2/3 trial testing AZD1222 (ChAdOx1 nCoV-19) in healthy adults. For TCRbeta chain sequencing, PBMC samples were collected from trial participants at day 0 and at day 28 after the second dose. What the research found in general, with its limitations: Conclusions about previously exposed vaccinees were limited because only a handful of AZD1222 recipients were SARS-CoV-2 seropositive at baseline. In the small 56-69-year group, the increase in depth fell short of significance, most likely because of low power. After two AZD1222 doses, both the breadth and the depth of spike-specific TCRs were significantly higher than at day 0 and than in MenACWY recipients. Participants were mostly white British, with more females than males. The authors suggested clonal diversity may have been underestimated. Because no samples from the day 14 peak response were available, repertoires could be characterized only after the peak T cell response. Vaccine-associated CD4 TCRs spanned the whole spike protein, with dominant responses in regions 160-218 and 743-854. Nearly half of unique spike-specific TCRs reportedly recognized epitopes outside regions mutated in the B.1.351 and B.1.1.7 variants.

V loses 5 bases, J loses 2 bases, and the germline ends lie 10 bases apart. The cysteine opens and the phenylalanine closes a CDR3 of 14 amino acids. Of all the DNA, just the CDR3 is kept, 42 bases in frame from base 1. CDR1 MNHEY and CDR2 SVGAGI were looked up in the germline V gene. Worth noting for this clone: What antigen it recognizes has not been identified. Per-nucleotide qualities are absent, and no much larger clonotype sits a single base away.

The CDR3 regions of human TCRbeta chains were analyzed by immunosequencing. The authors processed their data as follows. TCRs in the repertoires were matched against a reference library of SARS-CoV-2-specific TCRs that had been generated with the MIRA antigen-specificity platform. Breadth was defined as the fraction of unique TCRs that were SARS-CoV-2-associated, and depth was defined as the fraction of total T cells that were SARS-CoV-2-associated. Using the MIRA data, each spike-specific TCR was mapped to the spike region that the TCR reacts to and placed in a CD4 or CD8 class. Log10-transformed breadth and depth values were compared by one-way ANOVA with Sidak's multiple comparisons tests. Here the immuneACCESS table is served through TCRdb, limited to in-frame sequences with V and J called. Missing clones are a known gap in these copies; in checked studies unresolved V genes cover under half, and the rest lacks a known reason. For V, J and clone size, that table is used; D and trimming come from the DNA. The sample table lists about 82,000 clones, more than 85% of them with a count of one. The ten largest clones capture approximately 3.1% of the sample.

Sequences were derived from peripheral blood, sampled 28 days after the second AZD1222 dose. This receptor was identified in an adult who received the AZD1222 COVID-19 vaccine. This chain joins TRBV6-5 to TRBJ1-5, and perhaps TRBD1 as D gene, on 5 matching bases. The nucleotide sequence reads TGTGCCAGCAGTCCCAGGGCGGGCAATCAGCCCCAGCATTTT. This yields the protein CASSPRAGNQPQHF.